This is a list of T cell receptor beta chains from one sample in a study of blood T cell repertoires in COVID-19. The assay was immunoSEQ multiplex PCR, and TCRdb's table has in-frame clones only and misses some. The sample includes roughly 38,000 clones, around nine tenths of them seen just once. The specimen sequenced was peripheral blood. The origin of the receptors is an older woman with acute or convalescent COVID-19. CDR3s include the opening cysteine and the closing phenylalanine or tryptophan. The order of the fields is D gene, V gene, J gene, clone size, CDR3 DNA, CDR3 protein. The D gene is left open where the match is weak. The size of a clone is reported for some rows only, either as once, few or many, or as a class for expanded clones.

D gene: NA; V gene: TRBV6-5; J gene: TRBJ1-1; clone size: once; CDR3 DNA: TGTGCCAGCAGTTACAGAGGGGGGGGCACTGAAGCTTTCTTT; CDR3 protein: CASSYRGGGTEAFF
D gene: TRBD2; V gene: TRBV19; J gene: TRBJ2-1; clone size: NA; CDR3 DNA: TGTGCCAGTAGTATTGGGCTAGCGGGGGGTTATTCCTACAATGAGCAGTTCTTC; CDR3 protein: CASSIGLAGGYSYNEQFF
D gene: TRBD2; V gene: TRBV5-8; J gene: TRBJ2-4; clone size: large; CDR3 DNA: TGTGCCAGCAGCTTGGCGGGGGGGAGTGCCAAAAACATTCAGTACTTC; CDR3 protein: CASSLAGGSAKNIQYF
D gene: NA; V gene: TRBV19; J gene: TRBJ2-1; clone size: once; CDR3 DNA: TGTGCCAGTGGTCGGGAGTCCCTATACAATGAGCAGTTCTTC; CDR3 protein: CASGRESLYNEQFF
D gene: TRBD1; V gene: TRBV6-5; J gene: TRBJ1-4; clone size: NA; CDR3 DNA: TGTGCCAGCAGTTCGGGACAGGGGGCAGGAGGGGAAAAACTGTTTTTT; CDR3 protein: CASSSGQGAGGEKLFF
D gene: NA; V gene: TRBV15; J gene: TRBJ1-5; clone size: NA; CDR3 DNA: TGTGCCACCAGCTGGGGGCGCGAACAGCCCCAGCATTTT; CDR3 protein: CATSWGREQPQHF
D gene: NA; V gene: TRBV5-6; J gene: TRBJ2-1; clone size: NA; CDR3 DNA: TGTGCCAGATTGAGGAGGTCCCACAATGAGCAGTTCTTC; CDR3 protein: CARLRRSHNEQFF
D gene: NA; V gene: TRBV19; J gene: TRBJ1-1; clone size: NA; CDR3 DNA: TGTGCCAGTAGTCAGGGTATCCTCACTGAAGCTTTCTTT; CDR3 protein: CASSQGILTEAFF
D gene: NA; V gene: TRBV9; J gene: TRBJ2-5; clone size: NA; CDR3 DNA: TGTGCCAGCAGCGTAGATGGGGGCCTCGGGACCCAGTACTTC; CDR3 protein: CASSVDGGLGTQYF
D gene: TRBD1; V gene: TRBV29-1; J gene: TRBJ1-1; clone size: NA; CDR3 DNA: TGCAGCGTCGAGGGACAGTTGAACACTGAAGCTTTCTTT; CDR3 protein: CSVEGQLNTEAFF
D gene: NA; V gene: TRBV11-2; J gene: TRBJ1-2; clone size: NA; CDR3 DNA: TGTGCCAGCAGCTCACGAACCGGGACACCTTATGGCTACACCTTC; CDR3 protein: CASSSRTGTPYGYTF
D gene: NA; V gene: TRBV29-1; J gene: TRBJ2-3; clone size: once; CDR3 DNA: TGCAGCGTTGAGGCAGGGGCTATTGGAGATACGCAGTATTTT; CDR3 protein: CSVEAGAIGDTQYF
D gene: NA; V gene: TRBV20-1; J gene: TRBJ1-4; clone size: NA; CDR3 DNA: TGCAGTGCTAGTCGGGGGTTTAATGAAAAACTGTTTTTT; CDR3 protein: CSASRGFNEKLFF
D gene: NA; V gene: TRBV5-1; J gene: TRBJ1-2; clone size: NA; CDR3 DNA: TGCGCCAGCAGCTTGGTACCGGGAGAAGGCTACACCTTC; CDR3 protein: CASSLVPGEGYTF
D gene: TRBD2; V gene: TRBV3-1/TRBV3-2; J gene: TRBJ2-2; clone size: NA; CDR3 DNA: TGTGCCAGCAGTCGACTAGCGAGGAACACCGGGGAGCTGTTTTTT; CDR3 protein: CASSRLARNTGELFF
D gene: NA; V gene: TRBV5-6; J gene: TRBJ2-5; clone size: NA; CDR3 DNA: TGTGCCAGCAGCCCGCGGACAGTTGGGACCCAGTACTTC; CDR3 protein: CASSPRTVGTQYF
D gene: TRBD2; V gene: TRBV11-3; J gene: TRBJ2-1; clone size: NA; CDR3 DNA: TGTGCCAGCAGCTTAGGGACTAGCGACCACTCCTACAATGAGCAGTTCTTC; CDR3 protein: CASSLGTSDHSYNEQFF
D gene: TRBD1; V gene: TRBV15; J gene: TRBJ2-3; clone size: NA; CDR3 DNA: TGTGCCACCAGCCGACGCCTCGGGACAGCCACAGATACGCAGTATTTT; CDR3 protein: CATSRRLGTATDTQYF
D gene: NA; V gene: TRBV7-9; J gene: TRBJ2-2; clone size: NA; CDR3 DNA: TGTGCCAGCAGTCAGCAAAAAGGGGTGAACACCGGGGAGCTGTTTTTT; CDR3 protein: CASSQQKGVNTGELFF
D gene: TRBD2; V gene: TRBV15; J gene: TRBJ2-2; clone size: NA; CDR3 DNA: TGTGCCACCAGCAGAGATATAAGGCGGGAGGGCCCCGGGGAGCTGTTTTTT; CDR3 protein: CATSRDIRREGPGELFF
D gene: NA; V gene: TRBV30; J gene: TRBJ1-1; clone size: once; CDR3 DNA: TGTGCCTGGAGTGTACGCGGGAACACTGAAGCTTTCTTT; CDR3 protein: CAWSVRGNTEAFF
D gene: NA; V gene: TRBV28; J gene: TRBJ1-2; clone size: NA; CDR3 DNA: TGTGCCAGCAGTTCAGGCTATGGCTACACCTTC; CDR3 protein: CASSSGYGYTF
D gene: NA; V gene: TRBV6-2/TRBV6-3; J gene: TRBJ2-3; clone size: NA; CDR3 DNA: TGTGCCAGCAGTGACCCGGAGGACCCTGAGAGATTT; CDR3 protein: CASSDPEDPERF
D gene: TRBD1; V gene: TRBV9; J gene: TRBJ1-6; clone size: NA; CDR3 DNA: TGTGCCAGCAGCGTAGACGACAGGGCGGTAAATTCACCCCTCCACTTT; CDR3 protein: CASSVDDRAVNSPLHF
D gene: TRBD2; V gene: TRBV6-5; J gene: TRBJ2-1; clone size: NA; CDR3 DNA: TGTGCCAGCAGCCGGACTAGCGGGAGTTTGAGTGAGCAGTTCTTC; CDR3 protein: CASSRTSGSLSEQFF
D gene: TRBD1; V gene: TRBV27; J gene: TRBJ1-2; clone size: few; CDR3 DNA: TGTGCCAGCAGTTTAGGACAGGGGAACTATGGCTACACCTTC; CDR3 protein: CASSLGQGNYGYTF
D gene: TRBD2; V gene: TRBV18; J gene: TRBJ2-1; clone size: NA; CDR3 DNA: TGTGCCAGCTCACCGATAGCGGGAGCCAACTACAATGAGCAGTTCTTC; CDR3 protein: CASSPIAGANYNEQFF
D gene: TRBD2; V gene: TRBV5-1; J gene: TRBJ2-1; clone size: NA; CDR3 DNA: TGCGCCAGCAGCTTACTAGCGGGAGGTGACAATGAGCAGTTCTTC; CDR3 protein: CASSLLAGGDNEQFF
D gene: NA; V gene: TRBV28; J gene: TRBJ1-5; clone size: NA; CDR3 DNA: TGTGCCAGCAGTTTGGAGGGGTTCCAGCCCCAGCATTTT; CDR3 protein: CASSLEGFQPQHF
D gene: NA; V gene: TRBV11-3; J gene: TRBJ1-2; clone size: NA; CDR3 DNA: TGTGCCAGCAGCTTAGATAGGGGATCCGCTGGGAACTATGGCTACACCTTC; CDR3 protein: CASSLDRGSAGNYGYTF
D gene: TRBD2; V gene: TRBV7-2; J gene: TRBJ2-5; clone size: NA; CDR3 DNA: TGTGCCAGCAGCTTAGGAGGGTGGCGGGGGGTTGGAGAGACCCAGTACTTC; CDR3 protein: CASSLGGWRGVGETQYF
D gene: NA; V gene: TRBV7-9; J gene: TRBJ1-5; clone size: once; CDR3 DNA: TGTGCCAGCAGCTTAGGCGTCGGAGGCGATCAGCCCCAGCATTTT; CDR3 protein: CASSLGVGGDQPQHF
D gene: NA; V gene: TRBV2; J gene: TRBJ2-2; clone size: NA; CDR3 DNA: TGTGCCAGCAGGTTACAGGTTTCCGTGCCCGGGGAGCTGTTTTTT; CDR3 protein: CASRLQVSVPGELFF
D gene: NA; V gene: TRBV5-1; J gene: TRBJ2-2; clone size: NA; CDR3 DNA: TGCGCCAGTTCACTACCGGGACACGCGAACACCGGGGAGCTGTTTTTT; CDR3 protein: CASSLPGHANTGELFF
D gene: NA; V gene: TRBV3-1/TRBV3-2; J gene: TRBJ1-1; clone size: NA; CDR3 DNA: TGTGCCAGCAGCCAACAGGGGACTGAAGCTTTCTTT; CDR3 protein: CASSQQGTEAFF
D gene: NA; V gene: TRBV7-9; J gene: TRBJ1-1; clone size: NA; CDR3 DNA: TGTGCCAGCAGCTTTAGATTACCGGACACTGAAGCTTTCTTT; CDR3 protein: CASSFRLPDTEAFF
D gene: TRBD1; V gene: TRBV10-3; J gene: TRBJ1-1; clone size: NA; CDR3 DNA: TGTGCCATCAGTCCGGGACAGCCGATAGATGAAGCTTTCTTT; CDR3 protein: CAISPGQPIDEAFF
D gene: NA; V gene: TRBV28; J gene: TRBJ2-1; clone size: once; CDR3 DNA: TGTGCCAGCAGTTATGGGTCCATCGGAGATGAGCAGTTCTTC; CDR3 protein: CASSYGSIGDEQFF
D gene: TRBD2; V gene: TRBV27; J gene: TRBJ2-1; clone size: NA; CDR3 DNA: TGTGCCAGCAGTTTTAGCGGGAGAGGAAGAGATGAGCAGTTCTTC; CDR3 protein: CASSFSGRGRDEQFF
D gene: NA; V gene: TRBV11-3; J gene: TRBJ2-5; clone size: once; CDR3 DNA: TGTGCCAGCAGCCCCGGCGGGGGCTATGAGACCCAGTACTTC; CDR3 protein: CASSPGGGYETQYF
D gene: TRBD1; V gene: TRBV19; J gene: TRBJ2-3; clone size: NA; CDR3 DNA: TGTGCCAGTAGGCGACAGGGGGCGGATAAGGTCCTGGATACGCAGTATTTT; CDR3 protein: CASRRQGADKVLDTQYF
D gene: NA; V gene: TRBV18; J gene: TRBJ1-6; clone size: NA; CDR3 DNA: TGTGCCAGCTCACACGACAGAAGTTATAATTCACCCCTCCACTTT; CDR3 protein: CASSHDRSYNSPLHF
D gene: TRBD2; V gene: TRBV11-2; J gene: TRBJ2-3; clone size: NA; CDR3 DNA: TGTGCCAGCAGCTTCCCAGCGGGGGGAGATACGCAGTATTTT; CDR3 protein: CASSFPAGGDTQYF
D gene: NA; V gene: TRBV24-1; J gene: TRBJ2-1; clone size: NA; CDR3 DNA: TGTGCCACCAGTGACCTGGGCCCCCAGTTCTTC; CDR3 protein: CATSDLGPQFF
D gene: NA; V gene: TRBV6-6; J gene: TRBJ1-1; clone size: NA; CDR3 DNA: TGTGCCAGCAGCCTAAATGATGTCGGAGCTTTCTTT; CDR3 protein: CASSLNDVGAFF
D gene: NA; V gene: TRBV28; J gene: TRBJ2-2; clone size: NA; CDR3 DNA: TGTGCCAGCAGTTTATTGCGGCAGCAGAACACCGGGGAGCTGTTTTTT; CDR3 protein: CASSLLRQQNTGELFF
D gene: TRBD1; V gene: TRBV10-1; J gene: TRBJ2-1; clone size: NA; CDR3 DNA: TGCGCCAGCAGTGAGCTTAGGACAGGGGCCAATGAGCAGTTCTTC; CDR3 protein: CASSELRTGANEQFF
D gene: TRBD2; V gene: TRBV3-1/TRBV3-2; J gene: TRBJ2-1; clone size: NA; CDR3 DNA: TGTGCCAGCAGCGGGACTAGCGGGAGTGAGTGGTCCTACAATGAGCAGTTCTTC; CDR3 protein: CASSGTSGSEWSYNEQFF
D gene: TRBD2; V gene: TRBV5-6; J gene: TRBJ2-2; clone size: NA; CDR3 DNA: TGTGCCAGCAGCTTCCGATTCCCGGGACTAGCGGACACCGGGGAGCTGTTTTTT; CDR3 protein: CASSFRFPGLADTGELFF
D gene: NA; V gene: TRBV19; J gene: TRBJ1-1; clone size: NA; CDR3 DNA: TGTGCCAGTAGTTTGGGCCCCAACATGGGCACTGAAGCTTTCTTT; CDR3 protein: CASSLGPNMGTEAFF
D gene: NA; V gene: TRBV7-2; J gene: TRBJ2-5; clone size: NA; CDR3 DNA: TGTGCCAGCAGCTTAGCCCAGGGGCCAGAGACCCAGTACTTC; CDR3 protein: CASSLAQGPETQYF
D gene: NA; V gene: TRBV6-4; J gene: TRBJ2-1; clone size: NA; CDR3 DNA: TGTGCCAGCAGTGCCGACATAACCGCCTACAATGAGCAGTTCTTC; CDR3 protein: CASSADITAYNEQFF
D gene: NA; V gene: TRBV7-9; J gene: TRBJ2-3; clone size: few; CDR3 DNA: TGTGCCAGCAGCTCGCTTGGGGCCGCAGATACGCAGTATTTT; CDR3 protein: CASSSLGAADTQYF
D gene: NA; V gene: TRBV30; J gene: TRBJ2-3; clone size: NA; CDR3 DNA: TGTGCCTGGAGTTCAGGCACAGATACGCAGTATTTT; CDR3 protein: CAWSSGTDTQYF
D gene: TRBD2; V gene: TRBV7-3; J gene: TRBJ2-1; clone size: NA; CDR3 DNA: TGTGCCAGCAGCGTCACTCTAGCGGGGCGTATGAATGAGCAGTTCTTC; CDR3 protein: CASSVTLAGRMNEQFF